The clone carrying this T cell receptor beta chain was observed a handful of times. These data originate in a study of blood T cell repertoires in COVID-19. Study details: The United States, Italy and Spain provided the acute and convalescent COVID-19 samples. From T cells, B-cell-depleted T cells, or PBMCs came the material, which was cDNA or gDNA.

Some clones are missing from TCRdb's copy, which holds only in-frame ones; the method was immunoSEQ multiplex PCR. The table records some 200,000 clones, 80% to 90% of them present only once. Germline V gene sequence: CDR1 SGHRS, CDR2 YFSETQ. After removal of 0 bases from V and 0 bases from J, the junction contained 5 bases not matched to a gene. This CDR3 has 17 residues. The source material was peripheral blood. V gene TRBV5-1 combines with J gene TRBJ2-2; 7 bases match TRBD1. This receptor was obtained from a man older than 75 with acute or convalescent COVID-19. The CDR3 nucleotides read TGCGCCAGCAGCTTGGTGACAGGGCTCGCGAACACCGGGGAGCTGTTTTTT. It specifies CASSLVTGLANTGELFF.